The entry below gives a single T cell receptor beta chain sequence along with its context. What it recognizes is unknown. The data were obtained in a study of shared clonotypes between healthy human individuals. Generated by immunoSEQ multiplex PCR, the TCRdb table keeps only in-frame clones and is missing some. In the table there are about 960,000 clones, 76% of which are singletons. Study conclusions and caveats: Tissue TCR repertoires likely differ from these blood-only repertoires.

The CDR3 runs to 13 residues. V was cut by 4 bases and J by 11 bases, with 15 bases left in between. Germline V gene data show CDR1 as SGHVS and CDR2 as FQNEAQ. The sequencing sample was made of memory CD4+ T cells sorted from blood. Documented subset: CD45RA-negative fraction. The sequence derives from a man between 18 and 29 years old in good health. The chain links TRBV7-8 to TRBJ1-5, with D unresolved. The CDR3 spells CASSSLGESAQHF. CDR3 bases: TGTGCCAGCAGCTCGCTGGGAGAATCAGCCCAGCATTTT. Full variable domain (outside the CDR3, taken from reference TRBV7-8 and TRBJ1-5): GAGVSQSPRYKVAKRGQDVALRCDPISGHVSLFWYQQALGQGPEFLTYFQNEAQLDKSGLPSDRFFAERPEGSVSTLKIQRTQQEDSAVYLCASSSLGESAQHFGDGTRLSIL.